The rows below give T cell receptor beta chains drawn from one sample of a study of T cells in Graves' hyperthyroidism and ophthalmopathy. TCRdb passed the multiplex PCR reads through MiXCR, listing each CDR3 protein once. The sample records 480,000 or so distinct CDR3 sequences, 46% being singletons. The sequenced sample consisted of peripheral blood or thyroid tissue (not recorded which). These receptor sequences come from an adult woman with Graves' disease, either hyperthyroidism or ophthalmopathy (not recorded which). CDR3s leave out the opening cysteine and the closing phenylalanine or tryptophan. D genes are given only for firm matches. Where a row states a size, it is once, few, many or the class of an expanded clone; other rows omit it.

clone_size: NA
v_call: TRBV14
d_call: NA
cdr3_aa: ASSQVSGRVYGYT

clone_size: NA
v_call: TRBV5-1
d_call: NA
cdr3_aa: ASTLASGDEQY

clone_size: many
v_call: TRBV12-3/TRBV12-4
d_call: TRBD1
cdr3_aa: ASSLRDRGKTQY

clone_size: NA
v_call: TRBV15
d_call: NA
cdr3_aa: ATSREVGYEQY

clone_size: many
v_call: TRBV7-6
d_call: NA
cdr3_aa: ASSFLGEMNTEAF

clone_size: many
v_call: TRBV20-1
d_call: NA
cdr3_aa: SAREYSSYEQY

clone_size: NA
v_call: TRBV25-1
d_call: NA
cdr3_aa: ASSIRGGYT

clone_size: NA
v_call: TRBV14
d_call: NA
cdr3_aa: ASSQGVLETQY

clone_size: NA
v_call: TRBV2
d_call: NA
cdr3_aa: ASNRPTDTQY

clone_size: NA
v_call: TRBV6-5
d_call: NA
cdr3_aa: ASSRSSSGNTIY

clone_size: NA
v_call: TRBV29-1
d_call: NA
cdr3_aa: SSRTQTNTEAF

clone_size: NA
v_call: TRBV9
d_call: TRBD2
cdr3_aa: ASSAGASGGDTQY

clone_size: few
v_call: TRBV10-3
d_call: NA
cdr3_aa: AISVSGGNYGYT

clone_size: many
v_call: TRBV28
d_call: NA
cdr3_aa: ASSLNPNYGYT

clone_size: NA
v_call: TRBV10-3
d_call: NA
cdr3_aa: AISAQGAIISPLH

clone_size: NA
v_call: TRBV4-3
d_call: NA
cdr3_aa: ASSRSSGHNYEQY

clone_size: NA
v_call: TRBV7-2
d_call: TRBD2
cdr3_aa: ASSPSNSGRWTQY

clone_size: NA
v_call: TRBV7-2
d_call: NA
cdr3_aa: ASMDPSGNTIY

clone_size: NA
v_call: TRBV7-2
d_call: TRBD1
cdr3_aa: ASSFRGQNSPLH

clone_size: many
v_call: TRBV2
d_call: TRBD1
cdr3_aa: ASSVRGWIEQY

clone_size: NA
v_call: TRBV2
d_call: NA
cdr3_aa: ASSEEESYSYEQY

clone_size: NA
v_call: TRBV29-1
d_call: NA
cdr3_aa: SVGGGAENQPQY

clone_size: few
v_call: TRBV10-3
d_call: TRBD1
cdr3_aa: ATSQGRDQPQH

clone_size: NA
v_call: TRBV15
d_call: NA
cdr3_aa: ATSSDPSSNQPQH